The sequence of this TCR beta chain was determined in a study of blood T cell repertoires in COVID-19. The overall study: COVID-19 samples collected from the United States, Italy and Spain covered acute and convalescent phases. The cDNA or gDNA used as material had been derived from T cells, B-cell-depleted T cells, or PBMCs.

As originally analysed: The authors estimated nucleated cell counts from reference gene primer amplification. Some clones are missing from TCRdb's copy, which holds only in-frame ones; the method was immunoSEQ multiplex PCR. V and J calls and clone size come straight from that table; D and trimming were deduced from the DNA. This table holds about 74,000 clones, 85% to 90% found once. Germline V gives CDR1 SGHNT, CDR2 YYREEE (reference sequence). V shed 4 bases and J 0 bases; nucleotides not matched to a gene: 15. CDR3 length equals 18 residues. This chain uses TRBV5-4 with TRBJ1-1; 7 bases are shared with TRBD1. The sample comprised peripheral blood. This clonotype originated in a woman of 80 years or more with active or convalescent COVID-19. In DNA form, the CDR3 reads TGTGCCAGCAGCAGCCCTACAGGGGCAACCCTCTTGAACACTGAAGCTTTCTTT. This gives the protein CASSSPTGATLLNTEAFF. The variable domain in full, completed from reference TRBV5-4 and TRBJ1-1, reads ETGVTQSPTHLIKTRGQQVTLRCSSQSGHNTVSWYQQALGQGPQFIFQYYREEENGRGNFPPRFSGLQFPNYSSELNVNALELDDSALYLCASSSPTGATLLNTEAFFGQGTRLTVV.